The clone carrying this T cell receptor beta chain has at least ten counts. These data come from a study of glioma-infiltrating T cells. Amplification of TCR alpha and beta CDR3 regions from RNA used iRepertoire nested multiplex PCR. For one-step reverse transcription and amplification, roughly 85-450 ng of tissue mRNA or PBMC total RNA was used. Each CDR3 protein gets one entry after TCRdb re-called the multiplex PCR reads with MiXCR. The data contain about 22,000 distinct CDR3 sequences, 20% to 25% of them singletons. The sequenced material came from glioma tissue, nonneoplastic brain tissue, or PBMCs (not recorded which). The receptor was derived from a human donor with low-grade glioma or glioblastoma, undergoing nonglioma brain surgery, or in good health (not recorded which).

The DNA for the CDR3 is TGTGCCAGCAGTGAAGCGTGGGCGGGGCCAGACCAAGAGACCCAGTACTTC. It specifies CASSEAWAGPDQETQYF. This chain links TRBV6-1 with TRBJ2-5; D may be TRBD2 (6 bases). CDR1 is MNHNS, CDR2 SASEGT, per germline. Trimming cost V 0 bases and J 0 bases, with 14 bases left between them. The CDR3 contains 17 residues.